Described below is a single T cell receptor beta chain sequence and its context. Its antigen is not identified. This entry comes from a study of vaccination and CD4 T cells after COVID-19. Study summary: Convalescent cases consisted of six males and four females, of whom two were Hispanic. Median time from second vaccine dose to sampling was 72 days (14 to 241).

Treatment given: roughly 10-day PBMC culture with coronavirus spike peptide pools or control peptides (ViraFEST assay). V lost 2 bases to trimming and J lost 1 base, with 11 bases between them. The germline V gene has CDR1 SNHLY and CDR2 FYNNEI. The CDR3 covers 15 residues. The assay that was used to sequence DNA from cultured CD4+ T cells was the Oncomine TCR Beta short-read assay. TCRdb ran MiXCR on the PCR reads and lists one entry per CDR3 protein. The sample holds about 14,000 distinct CDR3 sequences; roughly 55% are singletons and the top ten take 16%. The sequence came from a human donor who had recovered from COVID-19. The V call is TRBV2, the J call TRBJ2-5, with a weak D call TRBD1 (5 bases). Sequences were obtained from CD4+ T cells from blood, cultured in vitro. The CDR3 here is CASSEQGSSQETQYF. The CDR3, as DNA: TGTGCCAGCAGTGAACAGGGCAGTAGCCAAGAGACCCAGTACTTC.